This T cell receptor (beta chain) was identified in a study of PD-1 blockade in classical Hodgkin lymphoma. For the study at large: Patients were given intravenous nivolumab, 3 mg/kg, every 2 weeks.

Points from the study as a whole: Underlying causes for the observed repertoire differences were not defined, possibly disease activity or prior therapy. Baseline TCR diversity was reportedly lower in newly diagnosed patients than healthy donors.

Time point noted: cycle 4 day 1 (C4D1), after less than seven weeks of nivolumab. Autologous stem cell transplantation was followed by relapse in every patient, and brentuximab vedotin exposure varied. Complete response, partial response or progressive disease were the best responses. Notes on this clone: What it binds is not known.

Profiling relied on immunoSEQ multiplex PCR, and the TCRdb table lists in-frame clones only, not all of them. This table has approximately 26,000 clones, about 80% appearing once. The sample consisted of peripheral blood mononuclear cells (PBMCs), taken before the fourth cycle of nivolumab. The source is a human donor with classical Hodgkin lymphoma.

This CDR3 reads CASSVGLAGWQQYF. Here the CDR3 DNA reads TGTGCCAGCAGCGTAGGACTAGCGGGATGGCAGCAGTACTTC. The rearrangement links TRBV9 to TRBJ2-7, with 11 bases lining up with TRBD2. Losses at the gene ends were 0 bases for V and 8 bases for J; bases not matched to a gene: 4. The germline V gene encodes CDR1 SGDLS and CDR2 YYNGEE. The CDR3 contains 14 residues.